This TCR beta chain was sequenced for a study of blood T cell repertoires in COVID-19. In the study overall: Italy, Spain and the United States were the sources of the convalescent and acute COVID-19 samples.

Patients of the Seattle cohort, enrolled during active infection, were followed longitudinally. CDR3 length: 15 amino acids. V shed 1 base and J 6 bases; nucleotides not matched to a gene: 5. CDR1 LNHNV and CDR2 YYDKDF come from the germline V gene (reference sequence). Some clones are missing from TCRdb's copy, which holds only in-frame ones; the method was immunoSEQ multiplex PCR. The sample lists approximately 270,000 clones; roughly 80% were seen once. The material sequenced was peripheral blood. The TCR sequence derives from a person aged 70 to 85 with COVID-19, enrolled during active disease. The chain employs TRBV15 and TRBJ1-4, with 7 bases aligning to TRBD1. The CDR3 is CATSRARGTDEKLFF. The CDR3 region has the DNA TGTGCCACCAGCAGAGCTCGCGGGACAGATGAAAAACTGTTTTTT. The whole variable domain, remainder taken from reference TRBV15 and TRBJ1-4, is DAMVIQNPRYQVTQFGKPVTLSCSQTLNHNVMYWYQQKSSQAPKLLFHYYDKDFNNEADTPDNFQSRRPNTSFCFLDIRSPGLGDTAMYLCATSRARGTDEKLFFGSGTQLSVL.